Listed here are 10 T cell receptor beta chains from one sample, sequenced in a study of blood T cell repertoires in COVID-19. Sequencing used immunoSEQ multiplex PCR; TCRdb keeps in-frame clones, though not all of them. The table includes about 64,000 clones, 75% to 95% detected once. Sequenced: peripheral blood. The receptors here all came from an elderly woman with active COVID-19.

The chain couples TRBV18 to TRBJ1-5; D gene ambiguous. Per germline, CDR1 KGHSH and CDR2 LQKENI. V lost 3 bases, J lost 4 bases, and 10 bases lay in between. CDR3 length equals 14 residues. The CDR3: CASSPESINQPQHF. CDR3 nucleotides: TGTGCCAGCTCACCCGAGTCTATTAATCAGCCCCAGCATTTT.

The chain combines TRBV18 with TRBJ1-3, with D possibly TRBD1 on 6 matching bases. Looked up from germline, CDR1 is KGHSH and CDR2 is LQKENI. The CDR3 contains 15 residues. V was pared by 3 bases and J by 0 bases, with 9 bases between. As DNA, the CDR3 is TGTGCCAGCTCACCCCAGGGGAACTCTGGAAACACCATATATTTT. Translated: CASSPQGNSGNTIYF.

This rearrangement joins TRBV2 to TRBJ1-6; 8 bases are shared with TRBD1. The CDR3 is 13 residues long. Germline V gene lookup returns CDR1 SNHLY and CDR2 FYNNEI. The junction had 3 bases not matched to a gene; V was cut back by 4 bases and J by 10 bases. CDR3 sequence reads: CASSGTGPSPLHF. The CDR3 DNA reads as TGTGCCAGCAGTGGGACAGGGCCATCACCCCTCCACTTT.

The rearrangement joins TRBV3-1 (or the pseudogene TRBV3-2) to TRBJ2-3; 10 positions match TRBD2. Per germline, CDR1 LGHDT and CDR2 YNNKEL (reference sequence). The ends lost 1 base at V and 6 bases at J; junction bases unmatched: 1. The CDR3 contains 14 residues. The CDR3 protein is CASSQGTSGDTQYF. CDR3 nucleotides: TGTGCCAGCAGCCAAGGGACTAGCGGCGATACGCAGTATTTT.

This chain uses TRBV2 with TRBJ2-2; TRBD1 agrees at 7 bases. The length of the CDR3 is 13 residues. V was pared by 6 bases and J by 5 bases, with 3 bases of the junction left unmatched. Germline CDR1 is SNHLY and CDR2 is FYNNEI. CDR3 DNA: TGTGCCAGCAGGACAGGGCATACCGGGGAGCTGTTTTTT. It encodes CASRTGHTGELFF.

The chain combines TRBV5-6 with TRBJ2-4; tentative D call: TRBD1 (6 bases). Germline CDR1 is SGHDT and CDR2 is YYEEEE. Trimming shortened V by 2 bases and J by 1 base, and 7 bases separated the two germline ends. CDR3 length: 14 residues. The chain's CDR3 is CASSFQGAKNIQYF. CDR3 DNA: TGTGCCAGCAGCTTTCAGGGGGCCAAAAACATTCAGTACTTC.

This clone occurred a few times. This chain's CDR3 is CASRPEQGASSPLHF. CDR3 DNA: TGTGCCAGTAGACCTGAACAGGGGGCCAGTTCACCCCTCCACTTT. The rearrangement joins TRBV19 to TRBJ1-6; 9 nucleotides align to TRBD1. Germline CDR1 is LNHDA and CDR2 is SQIVND (reference sequence). Trimming took 6 bases from V and 9 from J; bases not matched to a gene: 9. The CDR3 runs 15 residues.

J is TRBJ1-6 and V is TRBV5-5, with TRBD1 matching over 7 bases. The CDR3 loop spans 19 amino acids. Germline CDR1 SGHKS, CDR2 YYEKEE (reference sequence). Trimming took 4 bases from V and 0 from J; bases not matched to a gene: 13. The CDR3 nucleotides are TGTGCCAGCAGCATTGAGCCGGGACAGTCTACCTCCTATAATTCACCCCTCCACTTT. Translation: CASSIEPGQSTSYNSPLHF.

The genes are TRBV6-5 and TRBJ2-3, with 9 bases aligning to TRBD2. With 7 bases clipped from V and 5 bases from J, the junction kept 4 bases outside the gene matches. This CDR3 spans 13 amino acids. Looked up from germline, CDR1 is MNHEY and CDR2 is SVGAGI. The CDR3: CASKAGGVDTQYF. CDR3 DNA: TGTGCCAGCAAGGCGGGAGGGGTAGATACGCAGTATTTT.

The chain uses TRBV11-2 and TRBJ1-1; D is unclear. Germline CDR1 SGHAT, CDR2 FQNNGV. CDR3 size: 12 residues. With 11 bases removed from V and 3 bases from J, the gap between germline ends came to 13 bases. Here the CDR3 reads CAGGRSDTEAFF. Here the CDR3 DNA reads TGTGCCGGAGGAAGGAGTGACACTGAAGCTTTCTTT.